Listed below are T cell receptor beta chains from one sample, sequenced in a study of a mutant IDH1 vaccine in newly diagnosed glioma. Antigen specificity for these receptors is unknown. Sequencing used immunoSEQ multiplex PCR; TCRdb keeps in-frame clones, though not all of them. The sample includes about 50,000 clones, just under 80% of them seen just once. Here the sequenced sample was PBMCs, taken from a glioma patient whose treatment included an IDH1 peptide vaccine. Source of these receptors: a man in his fifties with glioma. The conserved cysteine and the conserved F or W are not part of the CDR3 here.

CDR3 protein,J gene,V gene
ASSPQGLLGGEQF,TRBJ2-1,TRBV14
ASSLIGSSYNEQF,TRBJ2-1,TRBV5-4
ASSLQGENQPQH,TRBJ1-5,TRBV2
ASSSGTGFNQPQH,TRBJ1-5,TRBV5-1
ASSLIPGQGADEQF,TRBJ2-1,TRBV6-5
AWTSRQGQRDTQY,TRBJ2-3,TRBV30
ASSSTAGGYQETQY,TRBJ2-5,TRBV5-1
ASGGGIGGEQY,TRBJ2-7,TRBV6-5
ASSLDRYGYT,TRBJ1-2,TRBV5-6
ASSLLLDNEKLF,TRBJ1-4,TRBV7-9
ASTGGNQPQH,TRBJ1-5,TRBV6-6
SVQQGVTEAF,TRBJ1-1,TRBV29-1
ASSLAMGSQGDTEAF,TRBJ1-1,TRBV7-9
SVETAGAEQPQH,TRBJ1-5,TRBV29-1
ATKVTNYGYT,TRBJ1-2,TRBV6-5
ASSLGGQGMSGYT,TRBJ1-2,TRBV7-2
ASSPTGTVYEQY,TRBJ2-7,TRBV7-2